These 7 T cell receptor beta chains were sequenced from one sample in a study of cytomegalovirus exposure and HLA in healthy donors. The PCR was carried out with 60 Vbeta primers and 13 Jbeta primers. Clones were read by immunoSEQ multiplex PCR, and TCRdb kept only the in-frame ones, dropping some. Among about 150,000 clones listed, approximately 80% were seen once. The sequencing sample was made of PBMCs. The receptor source for this set is a young man in good health and CMV-seropositive.

The rearrangement joins TRBV15 to TRBJ2-7; 7 bases agree with TRBD1. Germline V CDR1 and CDR2: LNHNV, YYDKDF (reference sequence). The CDR3 contains 14 residues. Trimming removed 5 bases from V and 3 bases from J; junction bases left unmatched: 7. The CDR3 reads CATSRQTGLYEQYF. CDR3 sequence (DNA): TGTGCCACCAGCCGCCAGACAGGGCTCTACGAGCAGTACTTC.

Only a few counts were recorded for this clone. Germline and junction disagree at one end, which may indicate a read error. The chain recombines TRBV7-7 with TRBJ2-5, with D possibly being TRBD1 (5 bases). Per germline, CDR1 SSHAT and CDR2 FNYEAQ (reference sequence). CDR3 length: 15 residues. Here the CDR3 reads CASSLVGRDQETQYF. CDR3 nucleotides: TGTGCTAGCAGCTTAGTTGGCAGGGACCAAGAGACCCAGTACTTC.

The gene calls are TRBV14 and TRBJ1-1; D not certain. With 3 bases removed from V and 1 base from J, the gap between germline ends came to 9 bases. Germline CDR1 and CDR2: SGHDN and FVKESK. This CDR3 is 14 amino acids long. As DNA, the CDR3 is TGTGCCAGCAGCCAGGGTTACAGGAACACTGAAGCTTTCTTT. It is translated as CASSQGYRNTEAFF. Full variable domain (rest looked up from reference TRBV14 and TRBJ1-1): EAGVTQFPSHSVIEKGQTVTLRCDPISGHDNLYWYRRVMGKEIKFLLHFVKESKQDESGMPNNRFLAERTGGTYSTLKVQPAELEDSGVYFCASSQGYRNTEAFFGQGTRLTVV.

The chain carries TRBV19 and TRBJ2-5; 14 positions match TRBD2. The germline CDR1 and CDR2 sequences are LNHDA and SQIVND (reference sequence). This CDR3 is 16 amino acids long. Trimming removed 5 bases from V and 5 bases from J; junction bases left unmatched: 7. The CDR3, as DNA: TGTGCCAGTAGTCTACGACTAGCGGGAGGGATGGAGACCCAGTACTTC. Protein sequence: CASSLRLAGGMETQYF.

This sequence joins TRBV7-2 and TRBJ2-7; TRBD2 is a possible D gene (6 bases). The length of the CDR3 is 12 residues. V lost 7 bases and J 6 bases, leaving 13 bases between the germline ends. Germline V lookup: CDR1 SGHTA, CDR2 FQGNSA. CDR3 sequence: CASTPLGGEQYF. The CDR3 nucleotides are TGTGCCAGCACACCCTTGGGAGGCGAGCAGTACTTC.

This clone was detected only a few times. The gene calls are TRBV2 and TRBJ1-5, with 7 bases aligning to TRBD1. This CDR3 is 14 amino acids long. Germline V lookup: CDR1 SNHLY, CDR2 FYNNEI. Unmatched junction bases numbered 3, after V lost 1 base and J lost 6 bases. The CDR3 DNA follows: TGTGCCAGCAGTGAAGGGGACAGTTCTCAGCCCCAGCATTTT. Its protein is CASSEGDSSQPQHF.

The chain links TRBV28 to TRBJ2-3; the D is unclear. The CDR3 has 14 residues. Per germline, CDR1 MDHEN and CDR2 SYDVKM. The V gene lost 2 bases and the J gene lost 2 bases, with 8 bases spanning the gap. The CDR3 reads CASSLVSDTDTQYF. CDR3 in DNA: TGTGCCAGCAGTTTAGTGTCAGACACAGATACGCAGTATTTT.